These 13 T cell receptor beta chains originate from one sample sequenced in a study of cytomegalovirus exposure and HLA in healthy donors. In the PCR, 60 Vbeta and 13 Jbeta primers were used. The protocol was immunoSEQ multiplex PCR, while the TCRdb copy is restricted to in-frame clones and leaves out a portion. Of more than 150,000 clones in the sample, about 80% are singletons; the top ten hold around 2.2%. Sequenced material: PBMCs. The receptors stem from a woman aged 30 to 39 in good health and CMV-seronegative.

In DNA, the CDR3 is TGTGCCAGCAGTACCTTCGGGAGGGGCAATGAGCAGTTCTTC. Translation: CASSTFGRGNEQFF. This chain connects TRBV7-9 to TRBJ2-1, with TRBD2 identical over 8 bases. J lost 6 bases, V lost 6 bases, and 7 bases had no gene match. The CDR3 totals 14 residues. CDR1 is SEHNR, CDR2 FQNEAQ, per germline (reference sequence).

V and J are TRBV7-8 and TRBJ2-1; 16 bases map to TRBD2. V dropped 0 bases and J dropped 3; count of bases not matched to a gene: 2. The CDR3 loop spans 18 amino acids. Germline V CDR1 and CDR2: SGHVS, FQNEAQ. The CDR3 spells CASSLAGLAGGYYNEQFF. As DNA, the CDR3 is TGTGCCAGCAGCTTAGCGGGACTAGCGGGAGGGTACTACAATGAGCAGTTCTTC. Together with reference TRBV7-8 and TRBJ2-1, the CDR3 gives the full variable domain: GAGVSQSPRYKVAKRGQDVALRCDPISGHVSLFWYQQALGQGPEFLTYFQNEAQLDKSGLPSDRFFAERPEGSVSTLKIQRTQQEDSAVYLCASSLAGLAGGYYNEQFFGPGTRLTVL.

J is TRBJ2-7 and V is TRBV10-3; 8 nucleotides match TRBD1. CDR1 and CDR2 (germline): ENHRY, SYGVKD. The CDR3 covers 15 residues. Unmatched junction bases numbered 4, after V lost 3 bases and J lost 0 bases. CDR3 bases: TGTGCCATCAGTGACCCCGGGACAGGCTCCTACGAGCAGTACTTC. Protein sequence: CAISDPGTGSYEQYF.

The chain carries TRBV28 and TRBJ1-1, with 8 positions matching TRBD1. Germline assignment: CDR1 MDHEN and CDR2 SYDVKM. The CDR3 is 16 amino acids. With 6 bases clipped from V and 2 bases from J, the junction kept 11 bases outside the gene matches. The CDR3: CASRPTPGQGNTEAFF. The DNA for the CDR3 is TGTGCCAGCAGGCCTACCCCAGGACAGGGAAACACTGAAGCTTTCTTT.

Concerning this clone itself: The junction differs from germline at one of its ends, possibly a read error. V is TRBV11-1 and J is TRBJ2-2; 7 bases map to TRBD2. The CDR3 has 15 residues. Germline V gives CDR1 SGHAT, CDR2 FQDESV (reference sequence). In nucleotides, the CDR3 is TGTGCCGGCAGCCCCCCTAGCGGTAACACCGGGGAGCTGTTTTTT. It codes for CAGSPPSGNTGELFF.

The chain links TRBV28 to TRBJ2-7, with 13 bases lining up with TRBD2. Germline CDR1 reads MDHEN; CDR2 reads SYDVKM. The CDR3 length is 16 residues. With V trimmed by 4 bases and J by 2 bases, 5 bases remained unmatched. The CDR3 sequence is CASSSTGTSGAYEQYF. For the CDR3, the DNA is TGTGCCAGCAGTTCAACCGGGACTAGCGGGGCCTACGAGCAGTACTTC.

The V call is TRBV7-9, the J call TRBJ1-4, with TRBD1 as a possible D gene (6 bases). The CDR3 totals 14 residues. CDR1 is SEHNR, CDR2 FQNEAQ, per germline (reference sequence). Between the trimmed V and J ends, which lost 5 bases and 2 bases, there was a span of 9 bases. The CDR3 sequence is CASSRDMTNEKLFF. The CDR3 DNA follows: TGTGCCAGCAGCCGGGACATGACTAATGAAAAACTGTTTTTT.

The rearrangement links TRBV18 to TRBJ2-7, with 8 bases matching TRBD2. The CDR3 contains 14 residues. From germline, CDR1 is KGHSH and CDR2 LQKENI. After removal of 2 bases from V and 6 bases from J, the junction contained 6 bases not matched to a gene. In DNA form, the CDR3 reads TGTGCCAGCTCACCAGGGGCGGGAGGAACCGAGCAGTACTTC. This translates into CASSPGAGGTEQYF.

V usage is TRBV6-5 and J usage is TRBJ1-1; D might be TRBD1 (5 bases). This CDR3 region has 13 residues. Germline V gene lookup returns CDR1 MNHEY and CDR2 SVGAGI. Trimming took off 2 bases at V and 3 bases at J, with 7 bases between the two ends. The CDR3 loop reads CASSYPGDTEAFF. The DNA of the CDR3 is TGTGCCAGCAGTTACCCGGGGGACACTGAAGCTTTCTTT.

Written as DNA, the CDR3 is TGTGCCAGCAGCAAAAAGGGGGGGGTTCGGGTCGGACTTGCTAATGAAAAACTGTTTTTT. This encodes CASSKKGGVRVGLANEKLFF. The rearrangement joins TRBV21-1 to TRBJ1-4. TRBV21-1 counts as a pseudogene. This CDR3 comprises 20 residues.

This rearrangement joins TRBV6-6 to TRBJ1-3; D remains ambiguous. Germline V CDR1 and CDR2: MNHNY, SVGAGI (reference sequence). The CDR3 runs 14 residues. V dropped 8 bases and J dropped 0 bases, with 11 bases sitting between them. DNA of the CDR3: TGTGCCAGCTTGTCCCTATCCTCTGGAAACACCATATATTTT. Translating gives CASLSLSSGNTIYF.

CDR3 amino acids: CATSRQGARQPQHF. In nucleotides, the CDR3 is TGTGCCACCAGCAGACAGGGGGCTCGTCAGCCCCAGCATTTT. The chain carries TRBV15 and TRBJ1-5; 8 nucleotides agree with TRBD1. The CDR3 is 14 amino acids. V was clipped by 2 bases and J by 6 bases; unmatched bases: 3. Germline V CDR1 and CDR2: LNHNV, YYDKDF (reference sequence).

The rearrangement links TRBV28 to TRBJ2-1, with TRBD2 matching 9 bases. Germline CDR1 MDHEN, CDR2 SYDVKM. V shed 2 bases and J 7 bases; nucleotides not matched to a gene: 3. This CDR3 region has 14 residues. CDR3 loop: CASSLLAGFNEQFF. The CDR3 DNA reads TGTGCCAGCAGTTTACTAGCGGGATTTAATGAGCAGTTCTTC.